Presented here are 10 T cell receptor beta chains from one specimen sequenced in a study of CD8 T cells in Susac syndrome. An input of roughly 0.5 to 1 ug of RNA was subjected to reverse transcription using random hexamers. Each CDR3 protein is one row after TCRdb ran MiXCR on the immunoSEQ multiplex PCR reads. This table has around 85,000 distinct CDR3 sequences, about 95% appearing once. The sequenced material came from CD8+ T cells from PBMCs. The receptors were sampled from a human donor with Susac syndrome.

The chain employs TRBV30 and TRBJ1-5, with a possible D match to TRBD1 (6 bases). Trimming cost V 0 bases and J 6 bases, with 15 bases left between them. Per the germline V gene, CDR1 is GTSNPN and CDR2 is SVGIG (reference sequence). The CDR3 loop spans 15 amino acids. The CDR3 DNA reads as TGTGCCTGGAGTGTACGAGGGCAGGGGCCTCAGCCCCAGCATTTT. Translation gives CAWSVRGQGPQPQHF.

This clonotype appeared once. J is TRBJ1-5 and V is TRBV20-1, with 9 nucleotides matching TRBD1. V gave up 1 base and J gave up 3 bases; unmatched junction bases: 4. This CDR3 has 15 residues. Looked up from germline, CDR1 is DFQATT and CDR2 is SNEGSKA (reference sequence). The CDR3 region has the DNA TGCAGTGCTAGAGCGGGACAGGGATTCAATCAGCCCCAGCATTTT. Protein: CSARAGQGFNQPQHF.

In nucleotides, the CDR3 is TGCAGTGCCCTCGGGCCGGGAGTAGCCAAAAACATTCAGTACTTC. This codes for CSALGPGVAKNIQYF. J is TRBJ2-4 and V is TRBV20-1, with D tentatively TRBD2 (6 bases). This CDR3 comprises 15 residues. The V gene's germline CDR1 is DFQATT and CDR2 SNEGSKA (reference sequence). Trimming removed 6 bases at V and 0 bases at J, with 15 bases between.

The chain carries TRBV7-2 and TRBJ2-5; no definite D call. CDR3 size: 14 residues. CDR1 SGHTA and CDR2 FQGNSA come from the germline V gene. Trimming took 3 bases from V and 3 from J, leaving 11 bases between them. The chain's CDR3 is CASSFNGWKETQYF. DNA of the CDR3: TGTGCCAGCAGCTTCAATGGATGGAAAGAGACCCAGTACTTC.

This clonotype was seen only once. The chain links TRBV7-9 to TRBJ2-3; TRBD2 is a possible D gene (5 bases). CDR1 is SEHNR and CDR2 is FQNEAQ in the germline V gene (reference sequence). The CDR3 length is 14 residues. V lost 2 bases and J lost 5, with 11 bases in between. The CDR3 region is CASSLSSGGDTQYF. DNA of the CDR3: TGTGCCAGCAGCTTATCCAGCGGTGGAGATACGCAGTATTTT.

The CDR3 DNA follows: TGTGCCAGCAGCGGGACAGTACAAGAGACCCAGTACTTC. Translation gives CASSGTVQETQYF. The chain combines TRBV12-3 or TRBV12-4 with TRBJ2-5; 7 nucleotides align to TRBD1. This CDR3 region has 13 residues. J gave up 2 bases and V 6 bases, and 3 bases lay outside the gene matches.

This rearrangement joins TRBV19 to TRBJ1-5; D is ambiguous. The CDR3 extends over 13 amino acids. From germline, CDR1 is LNHDA and CDR2 SQIVND (reference sequence). Deletions cut 0 bases from V and 6 bases from J, with 6 bases between. CDR3 sequence reads: CASSIDRLQPQHF. The CDR3 DNA reads as TGTGCCAGTAGTATAGACCGGCTTCAGCCCCAGCATTTT.

This sequence joins TRBV29-1 and TRBJ1-2, with 7 positions matching TRBD1. The length of the CDR3 is 11 residues. Germline V gives CDR1 SQVTM, CDR2 ANQGSEA. J gave up 8 bases and V 8 bases, and 8 bases lay outside the gene matches. DNA for the CDR3: TGCAGCCACTGGGACAGTCAGGGCTACACCTTC. Encoded protein: CSHWDSQGYTF.

In regard to this clonotype: At one boundary the junction diverges from the germline segment, which might be a read error. The J gene is TRBJ1-5, the V gene TRBV20-1, with unresolved D. The CDR3 is 12 amino acids. Germline V CDR1 and CDR2: DFQATT, SNEGSKA (reference sequence). CDR3 in DNA: TGCAGTGCAAGAGACCTGGGGCAGCCCCAGCATTTT. This sequence encodes CSARDLGQPQHF.

The chain employs TRBV7-8 and TRBJ2-5; D gene unclear. V gave up 0 bases and J gave up 2 bases, with 4 bases separating them. Germline V lookup: CDR1 SGHVS, CDR2 FQNEAQ. This CDR3 comprises 13 residues. DNA of the CDR3: TGTGCCAGCAGCTTAGCGAGTCAAGAGACCCAGTACTTC. It encodes CASSLASQETQYF.